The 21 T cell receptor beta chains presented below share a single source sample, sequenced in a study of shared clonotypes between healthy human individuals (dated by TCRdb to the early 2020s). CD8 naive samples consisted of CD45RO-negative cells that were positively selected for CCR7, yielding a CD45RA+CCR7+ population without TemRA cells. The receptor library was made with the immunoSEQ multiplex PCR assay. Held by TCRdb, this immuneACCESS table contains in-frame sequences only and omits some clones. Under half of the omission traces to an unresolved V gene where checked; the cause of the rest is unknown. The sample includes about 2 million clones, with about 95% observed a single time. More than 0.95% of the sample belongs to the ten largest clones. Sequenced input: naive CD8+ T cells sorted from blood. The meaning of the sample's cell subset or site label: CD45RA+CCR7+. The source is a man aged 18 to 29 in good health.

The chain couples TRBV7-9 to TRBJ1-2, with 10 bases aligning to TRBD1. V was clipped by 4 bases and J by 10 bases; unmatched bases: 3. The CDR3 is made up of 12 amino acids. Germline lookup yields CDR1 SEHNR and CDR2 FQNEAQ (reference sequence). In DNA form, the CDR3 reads TGTGCCAGCAGCTACGGGACAGGGGACTACACCTTC. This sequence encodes CASSYGTGDYTF.

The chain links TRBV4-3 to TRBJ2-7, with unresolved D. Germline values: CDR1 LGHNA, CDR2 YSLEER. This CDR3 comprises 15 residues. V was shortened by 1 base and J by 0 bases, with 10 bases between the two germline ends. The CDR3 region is CASSQAPAASYEQYF. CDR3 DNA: TGCGCCAGCAGCCAAGCCCCGGCTGCCTCCTACGAGCAGTACTTC.

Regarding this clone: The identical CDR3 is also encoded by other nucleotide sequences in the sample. DNA for the CDR3: TGTGCCAGCAGTTCGGGACTTTCATCCTACAATGAGCAGTTCTTC. Translation gives CASSSGLSSYNEQFF. The chain joins TRBV27 to TRBJ2-1; D is perhaps TRBD2 (6 bases). The V and J ends lost 4 bases and 1 base respectively, with 11 bases between them. The length of the CDR3 is 15 residues. CDR1 MNHEY and CDR2 SMNVEV come from the germline V gene (reference sequence).

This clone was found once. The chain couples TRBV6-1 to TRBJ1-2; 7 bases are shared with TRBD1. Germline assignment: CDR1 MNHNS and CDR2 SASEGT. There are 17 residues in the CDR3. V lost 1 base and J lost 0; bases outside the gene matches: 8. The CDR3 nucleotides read TGTGCCAGCAGTGAAGTAGGAGGGACAGTTTCTAACTATGGCTACACCTTC. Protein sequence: CASSEVGGTVSNYGYTF.

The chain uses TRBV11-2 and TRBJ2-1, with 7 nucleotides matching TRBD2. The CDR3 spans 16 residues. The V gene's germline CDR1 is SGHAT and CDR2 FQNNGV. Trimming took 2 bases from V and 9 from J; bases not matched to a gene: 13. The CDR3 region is CASSLIPAGSSGEQFF. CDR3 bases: TGTGCCAGCAGCTTAATCCCAGCGGGGTCCTCTGGTGAGCAGTTCTTC.

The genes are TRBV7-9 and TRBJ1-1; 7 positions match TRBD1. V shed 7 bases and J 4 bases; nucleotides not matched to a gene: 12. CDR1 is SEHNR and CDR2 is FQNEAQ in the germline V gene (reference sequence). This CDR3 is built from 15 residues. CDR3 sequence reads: CASTAPDRVGTEAFF. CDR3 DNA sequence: TGTGCCAGCACTGCTCCCGACAGGGTTGGCACTGAAGCTTTCTTT.

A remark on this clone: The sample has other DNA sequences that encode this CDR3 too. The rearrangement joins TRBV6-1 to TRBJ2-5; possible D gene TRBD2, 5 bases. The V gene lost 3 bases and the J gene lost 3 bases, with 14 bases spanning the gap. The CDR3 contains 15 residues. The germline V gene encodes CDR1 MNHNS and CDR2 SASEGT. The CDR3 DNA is TGTGCCAGCAGTGAGGCAAGGGTGAGGGAAGAGACCCAGTACTTC. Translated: CASSEARVREETQYF.

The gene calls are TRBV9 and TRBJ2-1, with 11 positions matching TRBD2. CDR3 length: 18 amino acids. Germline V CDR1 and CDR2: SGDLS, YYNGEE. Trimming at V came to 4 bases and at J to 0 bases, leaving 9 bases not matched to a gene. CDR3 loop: CASSLPASGRSSYNEQFF. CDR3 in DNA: TGTGCCAGCAGCCTCCCGGCTAGCGGGAGGTCCTCCTACAATGAGCAGTTCTTC.

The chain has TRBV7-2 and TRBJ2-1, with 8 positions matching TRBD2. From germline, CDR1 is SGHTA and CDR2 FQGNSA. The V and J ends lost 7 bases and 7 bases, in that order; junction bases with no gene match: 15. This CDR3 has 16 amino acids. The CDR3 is CASTLTPSGSSNEQFF. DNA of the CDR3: TGTGCCAGCACCCTTACTCCTAGCGGGTCTTCGAATGAGCAGTTCTTC.

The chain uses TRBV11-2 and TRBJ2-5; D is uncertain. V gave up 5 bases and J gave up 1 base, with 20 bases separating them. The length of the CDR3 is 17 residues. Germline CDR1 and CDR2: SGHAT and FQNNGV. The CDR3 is CASSIGQTWQLQETQYF. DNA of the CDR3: TGTGCCAGCAGCATAGGTCAGACGTGGCAGCTCCAAGAGACCCAGTACTTC.

The CDR3 sequence is CATWTDLSSTDTQYF. For the CDR3, the DNA is TGTGCCACCTGGACAGATCTATCTAGCACAGATACGCAGTATTTT. The J gene is TRBJ2-3, the V gene TRBV10-3; D perhaps matches TRBD1 (6 bases). The V and J ends lost 10 bases and 0 bases respectively, with 17 bases between them. In germline, CDR1 is ENHRY, CDR2 SYGVKD. The CDR3 spans 15 residues.

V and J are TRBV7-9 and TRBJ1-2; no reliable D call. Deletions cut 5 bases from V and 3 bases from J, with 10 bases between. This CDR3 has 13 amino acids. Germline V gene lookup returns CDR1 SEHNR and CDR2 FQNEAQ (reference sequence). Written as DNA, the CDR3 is TGTGCCAGCAGCCCTGGAGAGCACTATGGCTACACCTTC. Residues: CASSPGEHYGYTF. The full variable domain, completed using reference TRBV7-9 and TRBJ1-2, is DTGVSQNPRHKITKRGQNVTFRCDPISEHNRLYWYRQTLGQGPEFLTYFQNEAQLEKSRLLSDRFSAERPKGSFSTLEIQRTEQGDSAMYLCASSPGEHYGYTFGSGTRLTVV.

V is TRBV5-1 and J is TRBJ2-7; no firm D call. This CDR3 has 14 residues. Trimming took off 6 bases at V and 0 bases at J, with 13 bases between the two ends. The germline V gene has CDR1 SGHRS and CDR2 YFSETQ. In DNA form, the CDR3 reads TGCGCCAGCACCCGCTCCTTAAGCTCCTACGAGCAGTACTTC. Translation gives CASTRSLSSYEQYF. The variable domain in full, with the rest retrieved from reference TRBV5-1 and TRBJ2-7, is KAGVTQTPRYLIKTRGQQVTLSCSPISGHRSVSWYQQTPGQGLQFLFEYFSETQRNKGNFPGRFSGRQFSNSRSEMNVSTLELGDSALYLCASTRSLSSYEQYFGPGTRLTVT.

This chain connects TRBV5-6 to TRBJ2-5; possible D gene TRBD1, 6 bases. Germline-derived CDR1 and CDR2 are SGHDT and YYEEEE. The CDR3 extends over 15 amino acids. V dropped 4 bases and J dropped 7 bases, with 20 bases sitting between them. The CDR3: CASSTAFEARGTQYF. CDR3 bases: TGTGCCAGCAGCACCGCATTCGAGGCCAGGGGGACCCAGTACTTC. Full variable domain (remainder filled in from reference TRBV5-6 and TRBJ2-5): DAGVTQSPTHLIKTRGQQVTLRCSPKSGHDTVSWYQQALGQGPQFIFQYYEEEERQRGNFPDRFSGHQFPNYSSELNVNALLLGDSALYLCASSTAFEARGTQYFGPGTRLLVL.

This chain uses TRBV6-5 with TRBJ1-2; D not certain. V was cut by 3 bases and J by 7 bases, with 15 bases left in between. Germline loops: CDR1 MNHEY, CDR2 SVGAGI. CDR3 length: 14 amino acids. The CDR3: CASSYGETDRGYTF. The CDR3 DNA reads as TGTGCCAGCAGTTATGGGGAGACGGACCGTGGCTACACCTTC.

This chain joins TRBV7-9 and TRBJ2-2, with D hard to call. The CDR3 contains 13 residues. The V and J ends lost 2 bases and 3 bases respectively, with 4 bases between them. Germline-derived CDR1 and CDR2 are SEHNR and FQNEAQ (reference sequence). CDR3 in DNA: TGTGCCAGCAGCTTAATTTACACCGGGGAGCTGTTTTTT. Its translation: CASSLIYTGELFF. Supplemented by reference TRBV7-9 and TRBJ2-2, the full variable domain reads DTGVSQNPRHKITKRGQNVTFRCDPISEHNRLYWYRQTLGQGPEFLTYFQNEAQLEKSRLLSDRFSAERPKGSFSTLEIQRTEQGDSAMYLCASSLIYTGELFFGEGSRLTVL.

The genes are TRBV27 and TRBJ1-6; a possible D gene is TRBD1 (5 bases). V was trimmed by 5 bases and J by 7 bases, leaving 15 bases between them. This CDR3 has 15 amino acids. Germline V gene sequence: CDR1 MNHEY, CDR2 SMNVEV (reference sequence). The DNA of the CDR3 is TGTGCCAGCAGTCTTCGGGGTAGGGACAATTCACCCCTCCACTTT. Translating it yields CASSLRGRDNSPLHF.

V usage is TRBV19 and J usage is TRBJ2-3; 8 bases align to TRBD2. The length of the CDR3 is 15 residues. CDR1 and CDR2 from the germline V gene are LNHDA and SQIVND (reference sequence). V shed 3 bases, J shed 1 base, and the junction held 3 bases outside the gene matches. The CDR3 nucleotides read TGTGCCAGTAGTATCATTAGCGGGGGCACAGATACGCAGTATTTT. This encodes CASSIISGGTDTQYF.

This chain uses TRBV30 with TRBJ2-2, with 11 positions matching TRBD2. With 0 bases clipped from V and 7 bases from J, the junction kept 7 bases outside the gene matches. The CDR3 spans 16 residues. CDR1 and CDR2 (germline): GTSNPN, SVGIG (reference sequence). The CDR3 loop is CAWSVLSGGAHGELFF. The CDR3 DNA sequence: TGTGCCTGGAGTGTACTTAGCGGGGGGGCCCACGGGGAGCTGTTTTTT. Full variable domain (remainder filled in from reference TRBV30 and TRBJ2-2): SQTIHQWPATLVQPVGSPLSLECTVEGTSNPNLYWYRQAAGRGLQLLFYSVGIGQISSEVPQNLSASRPQDRQFILSSKKLLLSDSGFYLCAWSVLSGGAHGELFFGEGSRLTVL.

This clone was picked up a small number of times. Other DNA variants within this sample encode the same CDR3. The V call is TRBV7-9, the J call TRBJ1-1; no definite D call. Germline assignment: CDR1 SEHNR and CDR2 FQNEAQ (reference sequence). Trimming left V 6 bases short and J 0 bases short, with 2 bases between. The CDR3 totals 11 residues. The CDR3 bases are TGTGCCAGCAGAATGAACACTGAAGCTTTCTTT. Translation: CASRMNTEAFF.

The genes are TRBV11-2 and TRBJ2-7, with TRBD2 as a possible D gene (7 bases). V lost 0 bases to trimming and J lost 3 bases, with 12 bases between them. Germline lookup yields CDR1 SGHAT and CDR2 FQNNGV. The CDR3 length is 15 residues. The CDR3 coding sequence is TGTGCCAGCAGCTTAGATGGGGGGGCGGACTACGAGCAGTACTTC. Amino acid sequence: CASSLDGGADYEQYF. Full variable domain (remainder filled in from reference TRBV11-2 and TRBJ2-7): EAGVAQSPRYKIIEKRQSVAFWCNPISGHATLYWYQQILGQGPKLLIQFQNNGVVDDSQLPKDRFSAERLKGVDSTLKIQPAKLEDSAVYLCASSLDGGADYEQYFGPGTRLTVT.